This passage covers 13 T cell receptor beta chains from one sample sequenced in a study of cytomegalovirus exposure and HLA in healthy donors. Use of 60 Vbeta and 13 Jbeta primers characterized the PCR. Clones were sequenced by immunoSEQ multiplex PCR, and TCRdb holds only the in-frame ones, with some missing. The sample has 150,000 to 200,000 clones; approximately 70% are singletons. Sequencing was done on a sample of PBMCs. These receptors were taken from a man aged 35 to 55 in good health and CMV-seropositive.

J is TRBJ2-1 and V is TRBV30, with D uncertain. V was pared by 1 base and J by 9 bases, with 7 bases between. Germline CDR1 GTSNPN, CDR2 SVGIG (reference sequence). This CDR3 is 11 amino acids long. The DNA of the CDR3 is TGTGCCTGGAGTGGCCCCGGTGAGCAGTTCTTC. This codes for CAWSGPGEQFF.

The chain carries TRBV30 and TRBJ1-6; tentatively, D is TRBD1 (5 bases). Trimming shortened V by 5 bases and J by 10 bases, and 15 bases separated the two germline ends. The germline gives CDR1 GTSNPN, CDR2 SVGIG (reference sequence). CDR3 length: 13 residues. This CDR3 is CAWRGGGGSPLHF. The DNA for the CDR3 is TGTGCCTGGCGGGGGGGTGGAGGATCACCCCTCCACTTT.

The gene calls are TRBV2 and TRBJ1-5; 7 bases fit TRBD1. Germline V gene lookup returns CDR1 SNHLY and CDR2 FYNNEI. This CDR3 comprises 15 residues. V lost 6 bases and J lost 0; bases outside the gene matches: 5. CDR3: CASSNRGDSNQPQHF. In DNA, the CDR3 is TGTGCCAGCAGCAACAGGGGAGATAGCAATCAGCCCCAGCATTTT.

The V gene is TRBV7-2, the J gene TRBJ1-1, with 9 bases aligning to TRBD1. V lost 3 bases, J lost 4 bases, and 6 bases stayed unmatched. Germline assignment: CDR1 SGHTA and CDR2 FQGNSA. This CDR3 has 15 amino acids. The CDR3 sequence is CASSLMTGGSTEAFF. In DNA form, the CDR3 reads TGTGCCAGCAGCTTGATGACAGGGGGGAGCACTGAAGCTTTCTTT.

The CDR3 sequence: CASSWTGGDQPQHF. In nucleotides, the CDR3 is TGTGCCAGCAGTTGGACAGGGGGCGATCAGCCCCAGCATTTT. The chain uses TRBV6-1 and TRBJ1-5; 11 bases fit TRBD1. CDR1 MNHNS and CDR2 SASEGT come from the germline V gene. This CDR3 is built from 14 residues. V lost 5 bases and J lost 5; bases outside the gene matches: 2.

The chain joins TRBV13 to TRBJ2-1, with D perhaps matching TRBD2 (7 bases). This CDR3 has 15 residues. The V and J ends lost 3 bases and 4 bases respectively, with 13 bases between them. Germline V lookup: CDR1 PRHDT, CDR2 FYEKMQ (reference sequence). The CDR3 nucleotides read TGTGCCAGCAGCTTCCGGGGGGCCACGTACAATGAGCAGTTCTTC. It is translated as CASSFRGATYNEQFF.

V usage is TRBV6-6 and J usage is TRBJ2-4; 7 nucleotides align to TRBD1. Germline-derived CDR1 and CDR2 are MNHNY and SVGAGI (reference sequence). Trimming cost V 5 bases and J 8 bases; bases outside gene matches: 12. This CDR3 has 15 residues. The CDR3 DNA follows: TGTGCCAGCAGTCCAGGGACAGCGCTGTGGGACATTCAGTACTTC. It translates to CASSPGTALWDIQYF.

The CDR3 sequence is CASSPTGTGINEQFF. The DNA of the CDR3 is TGTGCCAGCAGCCCGACCGGGACAGGGATCAATGAGCAGTTCTTC. The chain employs TRBV6-1 and TRBJ2-1; TRBD1 matches 9 bases. The V and J ends lost 6 bases and 6 bases, in that order; junction bases with no gene match: 9. Germline CDR1 is MNHNS and CDR2 is SASEGT. This CDR3 is 15 amino acids long.

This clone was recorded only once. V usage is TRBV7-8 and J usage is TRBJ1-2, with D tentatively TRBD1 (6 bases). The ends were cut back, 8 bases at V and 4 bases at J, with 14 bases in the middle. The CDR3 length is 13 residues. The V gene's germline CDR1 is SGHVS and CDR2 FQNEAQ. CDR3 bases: TGTGCCAGCGGCAGGGGCCTCACCTATGGCTACACCTTC. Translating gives CASGRGLTYGYTF.

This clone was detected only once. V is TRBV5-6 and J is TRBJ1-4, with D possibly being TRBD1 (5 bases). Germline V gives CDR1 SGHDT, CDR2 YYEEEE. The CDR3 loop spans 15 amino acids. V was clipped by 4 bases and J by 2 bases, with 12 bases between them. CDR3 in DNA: TGTGCCAGCAGCGCGAGGTGGGGCACTAATGAAAAACTGTTTTTT. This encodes CASSARWGTNEKLFF.

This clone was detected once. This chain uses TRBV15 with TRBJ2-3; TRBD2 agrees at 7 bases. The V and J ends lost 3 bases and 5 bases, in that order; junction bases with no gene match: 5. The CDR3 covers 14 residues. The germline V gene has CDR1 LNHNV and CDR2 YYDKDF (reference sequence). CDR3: CATSSRRGLDTQYF. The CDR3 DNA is TGTGCCACCAGCAGTCGGCGGGGGTTAGATACGCAGTATTTT.

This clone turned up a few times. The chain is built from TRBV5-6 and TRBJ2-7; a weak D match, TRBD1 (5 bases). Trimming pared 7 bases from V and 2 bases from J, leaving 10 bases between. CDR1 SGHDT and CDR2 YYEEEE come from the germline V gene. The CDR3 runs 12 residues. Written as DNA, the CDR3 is TGTGCCAGCGCGAAGGGGACCTACGAGCAGTACTTC. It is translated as CASAKGTYEQYF.

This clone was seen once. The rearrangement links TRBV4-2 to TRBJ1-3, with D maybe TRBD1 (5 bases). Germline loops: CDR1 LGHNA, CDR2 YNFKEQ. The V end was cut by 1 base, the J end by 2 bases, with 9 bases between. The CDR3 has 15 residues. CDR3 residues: CASSQAGGPGNTIYF. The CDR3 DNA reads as TGTGCCAGCAGCCAAGCGGGGGGACCTGGAAACACCATATATTTT.